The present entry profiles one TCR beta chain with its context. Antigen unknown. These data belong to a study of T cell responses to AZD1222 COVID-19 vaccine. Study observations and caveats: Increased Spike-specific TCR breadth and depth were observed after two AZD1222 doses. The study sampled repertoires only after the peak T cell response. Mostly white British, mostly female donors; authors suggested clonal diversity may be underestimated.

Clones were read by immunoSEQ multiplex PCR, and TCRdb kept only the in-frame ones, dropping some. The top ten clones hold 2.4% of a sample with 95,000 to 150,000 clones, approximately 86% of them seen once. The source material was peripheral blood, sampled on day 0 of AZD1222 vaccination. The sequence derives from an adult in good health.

CDR3 sequence: CASSLELAGAGTDTQYF. The CDR3 DNA sequence: TGCGCCAGCAGCTTGGAACTAGCGGGAGCTGGCACAGATACGCAGTATTTT. The genes are TRBV5-1 and TRBJ2-3; 11 nucleotides line up with TRBD2. The V gene's germline CDR1 is SGHRS and CDR2 YFSETQ. This CDR3 has 17 residues. The V and J ends lost 0 bases and 1 base, in that order; junction bases with no gene match: 4.